Following are 18 T cell receptor beta chains from one sample sequenced in a study of blood T cell repertoires in COVID-19. Repertoires were generated with immunoSEQ multiplex PCR, while TCRdb's copy carries only in-frame clones and drops some. The repertoire holds around 480,000 clones, with 87% as singletons. Sequences were obtained from PBMCs or T cells enriched from blood (not recorded which). These receptors all come from a woman between 18 and 30 years old who had recovered from COVID-19.

This clone was seen a handful of times. The chain employs TRBV30 and TRBJ1-2; 9 positions match TRBD1. The V segment lost 5 bases and the J segment 1 base; nucleotides outside the gene matches: 8. There are 15 residues in the CDR3. The V gene's germline CDR1 is GTSNPN and CDR2 SVGIG (reference sequence). The CDR3 DNA is TGTGCCTGGGGGAACAGGGGGCTCCTTAACTATGGCTACACCTTC. This sequence encodes CAWGNRGLLNYGYTF.

This clone was counted between two and nine times. The chain links TRBV28 to TRBJ1-1, with no clear D. Germline V lookup: CDR1 MDHEN, CDR2 SYDVKM. CDR3 size: 12 residues. The V gene lost 6 bases and the J gene lost 3 bases, with 8 bases spanning the gap. As DNA, the CDR3 is TGTGCCAGCAGGCTAGTAGACACTGAAGCTTTCTTT. Protein: CASRLVDTEAFF.

A note on this clone: Other DNA sequences in this sample translate to the same CDR3. The rearrangement links TRBV18 to TRBJ1-5; TRBD1 agrees at 7 bases. Germline assignment: CDR1 KGHSH and CDR2 LQKENI. CDR3 size: 14 residues. The V segment lost 3 bases and the J segment 2 bases; nucleotides outside the gene matches: 1. CDR3 protein: CASSPTGGNQPQHF. In nucleotides, the CDR3 is TGTGCCAGCTCACCTACAGGGGGCAATCAGCCCCAGCATTTT.

The V gene is TRBV2, the J gene TRBJ1-4, with a possible D match to TRBD1 (5 bases). CDR3 length equals 14 residues. CDR1 is SNHLY, CDR2 FYNNEI, per germline. The V gene lost 8 bases and the J gene lost 6 bases, with 16 bases spanning the gap. CDR3 sequence: CASQRGGTDEKLFF. The CDR3 DNA follows: TGTGCCAGCCAACGGGGGGGAACGGATGAAAAACTGTTTTTT.

This chain connects TRBV2 to TRBJ2-5, with D hard to call. The CDR3 runs 10 residues. Germline loops: CDR1 SNHLY, CDR2 FYNNEI. V shed 5 bases and J shed 5 bases, with 3 bases lying between them. The CDR3 region is CASSQETQYF. CDR3 nucleotides: TGTGCCAGCAGTCAGGAGACCCAGTACTTC.

The chain carries TRBV25-1 and TRBJ1-2; TRBD1 aligns across 10 bases. The CDR3 runs to 16 residues. Germline CDR1 and CDR2: MGHDK and SYGVNS. The ends lost 4 bases at V and 5 bases at J; junction bases unmatched: 10. CDR3 residues: CASSATPGQGRYGYTF. As DNA, the CDR3 is TGTGCCAGCAGTGCAACTCCGGGACAGGGGAGATATGGCTACACCTTC.

The chain recombines TRBV18 with TRBJ2-3; 9 positions match TRBD1. CDR1 and CDR2 from the germline V gene are KGHSH and LQKENI. The CDR3 extends over 15 amino acids. Unmatched junction bases numbered 10, after V lost 6 bases and J lost 6 bases. The CDR3: CASSAQQGAKDTQYF. CDR3 coding DNA: TGTGCCAGCTCGGCTCAACAGGGGGCAAAGGATACGCAGTATTTT.

J is TRBJ2-5 and V is TRBV29-1, with a possible D match to TRBD1 (5 bases). The V gene's germline CDR1 is SQVTM and CDR2 ANQGSEA. The V end lost 8 bases, the J end lost 1 base, and 8 bases lay between the germline ends. This CDR3 is 11 amino acids long. This chain's CDR3 is CSSRVQETQYF. The CDR3 DNA follows: TGCAGCTCCAGGGTCCAAGAGACCCAGTACTTC.

The rearrangement uses TRBV7-9 and TRBJ1-4, with a tentative D call TRBD1 (5 bases). The CDR3 covers 14 residues. Germline V gene data show CDR1 as SEHNR and CDR2 as FQNEAQ (reference sequence). V gave up 1 base and J gave up 8 bases, with 11 bases separating them. CDR3: CASSLVSAGEKLFF. The CDR3 DNA reads as TGTGCCAGCAGCTTAGTATCGGCAGGGGAAAAACTGTTTTTT.

This sequence joins TRBV4-1 and TRBJ1-2; 10 bases agree with TRBD1. The CDR3 has 14 residues. Germline CDR1 is MGHRA and CDR2 is YSYEKL. Germline trimming cut 3 bases from V and 4 bases from J; bases unmatched to any gene: 2. The CDR3 DNA is TGCGCCAGCAGCCAGGGGACAGGGGTCTATGGCTACACCTTC. Protein product: CASSQGTGVYGYTF.

The chain uses TRBV7-9 and TRBJ1-6, with D perhaps TRBD1 (6 bases). The germline CDR1 and CDR2 sequences are SEHNR and FQNEAQ (reference sequence). V dropped 3 bases and J dropped 13 bases, with 16 bases sitting between them. This CDR3 contains 14 residues. CDR3 protein: CASSLGSGAGPLHF. CDR3 nucleotides: TGTGCCAGCAGCTTGGGGTCAGGGGCAGGGCCCCTCCACTTT.

Comment on this clone: Other DNA sequences of this sample code for an identical CDR3. The genes are TRBV3-1 (or the pseudogene TRBV3-2) and TRBJ2-7, with TRBD1 identical over 8 bases. The CDR3 spans 15 residues. V lost 1 base and J lost 0; bases outside the gene matches: 2. The germline CDR1 and CDR2 sequences are LGHDT and YNNKEL (reference sequence). Here the CDR3 DNA reads TGTGCCAGCAGCCAAGCTGGACAGGGCTCCTACGAGCAGTACTTC. Translating gives CASSQAGQGSYEQYF.

The rearrangement joins TRBV24-1 to TRBJ1-2, with 7 bases matching TRBD1. The germline V gene has CDR1 KGHDR and CDR2 SFDVKD. V was clipped by 0 bases and J by 7 bases; unmatched bases: 7. The CDR3 has 15 residues. The CDR3 nucleotides read TGTGCCACCAGTGATTTGCAGGGGGACTTCGGTGGCTACACCTTC. This gives the protein CATSDLQGDFGGYTF.

The gene calls are TRBV18 and TRBJ1-1, with no clear D. The germline V gene encodes CDR1 KGHSH and CDR2 LQKENI. CDR3 length: 14 amino acids. Trimming shortened V by 3 bases and J by 0 bases, and 8 bases separated the two germline ends. The CDR3 sequence is CASSPSGMNTEAFF. The CDR3 nucleotides read TGTGCCAGCTCACCTTCGGGGATGAACACTGAAGCTTTCTTT. Combining the CDR3 with reference TRBV18 and TRBJ1-1 gives the whole variable domain NAGVMQNPRHLVRRRGQEARLRCSPMKGHSHVYWYRQLPEEGLKFMVYLQKENIIDESGMPKERFSAEFPKEGPSILRIQQVVRGDSAAYFCASSPSGMNTEAFFGQGTRLTVV.

The rearrangement uses TRBV6-1 and TRBJ1-6; possible D gene TRBD1, 6 bases. Per the germline V gene, CDR1 is MNHNS and CDR2 is SASEGT. This CDR3 is built from 19 residues. V was clipped by 4 bases and J by 6 bases, with 25 bases between them. As DNA, the CDR3 is TGTGCCAGCAGTGCGCGACTAAGGACAGCCCCTTTGTTTAATTCACCCCTCCACTTT. Its translation: CASSARLRTAPLFNSPLHF.

The chain employs TRBV7-2 and TRBJ1-4; TRBD1 aligns across 7 bases. CDR3 length: 15 residues. Per the germline V gene, CDR1 is SGHTA and CDR2 is FQGNSA. V shed 4 bases and J 5 bases; nucleotides not matched to a gene: 7. CDR3 sequence reads: CASSYQTGVNEKLFF. CDR3 nucleotide sequence: TGTGCCAGCAGCTACCAAACAGGGGTCAATGAAAAACTGTTTTTT. The variable domain in full, with the rest retrieved from reference TRBV7-2 and TRBJ1-4, is GAGVSQSPSNKVTEKGKDVELRCDPISGHTALYWYRQSLGQGLEFLIYFQGNSAPDKSGLPSDRFSAERTGGSVSTLTIQRTQQEDSAVYLCASSYQTGVNEKLFFGSGTQLSVL.

This clone appeared a single time. The chain has TRBV2 and TRBJ2-3; TRBD1 might be the D (5 bases). Germline V gives CDR1 SNHLY, CDR2 FYNNEI. Trimming took 6 bases from V and 3 from J, leaving 16 bases between them. The CDR3 contains 15 residues. This CDR3 is CASSLRGRKTDTQYF. The CDR3 bases are TGTGCCAGCAGCCTAAGGGGTAGGAAGACAGATACGCAGTATTTT.

The chain links TRBV7-9 to TRBJ2-1; weak D call: TRBD1 (5 bases). Germline V gene lookup returns CDR1 SEHNR and CDR2 FQNEAQ (reference sequence). Trimming left V 8 bases short and J 2 bases short, with 16 bases between. This CDR3 is 15 amino acids long. This CDR3 reads CASRSGLDPYNEQFF. The CDR3 region has the DNA TGTGCCAGCCGCTCAGGGCTCGACCCCTACAATGAGCAGTTCTTC.